This entry features one T cell receptor beta chain sequence. Its antigen has not been determined. Nothing much larger sits one base from this clone, and base qualities are not available. Whole blood was collected in K2EDTA tubes by collaborating institutions according to the institutions' own protocols. For TCRbeta analysis, collaborators shipped samples as frozen whole blood, isolated PBMCs, or DNA extracted from either of those sample types. The data belong to a study of blood T cell repertoires in COVID-19 (dated by TCRdb to about 2020). General notes on the study: The collaborator samples originated in the United States, Italy and Spain and spanned the acute and convalescent phases of COVID-19. The prospective study material was composed of cDNA or gDNA derived from T cells, B-cell-depleted T cells, or PBMCs. Subjects who had been exposed to COVID-19, were actively infected with it, or had recovered from it provided the deeply sampled blood TCRbeta repertoires that made up the dataset. The repertoires were released in a freely available public database intended as a resource for research on the immune response to SARS-CoV-2. The samples were drawn from two sources: the first 160 participants of the ongoing ImmuneRACE study, and 1,254 subjects contributed by 6 global collaborators. A de-identified subject ID, COVID-19 status, age in years and sex were almost always included in the sample metadata. Where available, HLA class I and class II types were obtained from metadata supplied by the sample provider rather than from assay-based typing.

TCRbeta CDR3 regions were amplified from genomic DNA by means of the immunoSEQ Assay, a bias-controlled multiplex PCR. The published analysis was carried out like this. The number of nucleated cells in each sample was estimated from the amplification of reference gene primers within the assay. To quantify the absolute abundance of each unique TCRbeta CDR3 rearrangement, sequence reads were collapsed and filtered. For each sample, productive Simpson clonality was calculated as the square root of Simpson's diversity index across productive rearrangements. TCRdb re-hosts the immuneACCESS table, in-frame sequences only. Its copies lack some clones; in the studies checked, an unresolved V gene accounts for under half of them, and the cause for the rest is not known. V, J and clone size are taken as reported in that table, and D and trimming were inferred from the DNA itself. The sample table contains 150,000 to 200,000 clones; only one count was recorded for around nine tenths of them. Jointly, the top ten make up 2.5% to 4% of the sample.

What the study reported, not specific to this receptor: The amount of clinical and demographic metadata varied by source and participant and was provided uncurated.

Unmatched junction bases come to 6, with V trimmed by 2 bases and J by 6 bases. The germline V gene (reference sequence) yields LNHDA for CDR1 and SQIVND for CDR2. The CDR3 has 15 amino acids, counting the end cysteine and phenylalanine. CDR3 DNA only is kept here, 45 bases in frame from base 1. This receptor chain uses TRBV19 and TRBJ1-2; the central 10 bases match TRBD1. The source material was peripheral blood. The TCR was taken from a man between 65 and 85 years old with acute or convalescent COVID-19. DNA sequence: TGTGCCAGTAGTATATCGACAGGGGGCGGAGATGGCTACACCTTC. Its amino acids are CASSISTGGGDGYTF.